Presented here are 10 T cell receptor beta chains from one specimen sequenced in a study of blood T cell repertoires in COVID-19. Only in-frame clones appear in the TCRdb table, and some are missing; sequencing was by immunoSEQ multiplex PCR. The sample records fewer than 200,000 clones, approximately 80% being singletons. Sequencing used peripheral blood. These receptors were obtained from a woman aged 50 to 65 with active or convalescent COVID-19.

This clone occurred a few times. The chain carries TRBV19 and TRBJ1-3; the match to TRBD1 covers 8 bases. The CDR3 extends over 17 amino acids. The V segment lost 3 bases and the J segment 0 bases; nucleotides outside the gene matches: 7. CDR1 LNHDA and CDR2 SQIVND come from the germline V gene (reference sequence). The CDR3 nucleotides are TGTGCCAGTAGTATCACCGACAGGGGCAACTCTGGAAACACCATATATTTT. It codes for CASSITDRGNSGNTIYF.

This clone is a singleton in its sample. The rearrangement uses TRBV6-2 or TRBV6-3 and TRBJ1-2, with 8 bases aligning to TRBD1. V gave up 2 bases and J gave up 2 bases; unmatched junction bases: 4. Germline CDR1 and CDR2: MNHEY and SVGEGT. The CDR3 is 15 amino acids. CDR3 in DNA: TGTGCCAGCAGTTACCCGACAGGGGTAAACTATGGCTACACCTTC. As protein: CASSYPTGVNYGYTF.

The rearrangement joins TRBV5-5 to TRBJ1-2, with a tentative D call TRBD1 (5 bases). The CDR3 loop spans 12 amino acids. Trimming left V 5 bases short and J 6 bases short, with 11 bases between. The germline gives CDR1 SGHKS, CDR2 YYEKEE (reference sequence). DNA of the CDR3: TGTGCCAGCAGATCCGGGACTGATGGCTACACCTTC. Protein sequence: CASRSGTDGYTF.

J is TRBJ1-1 and V is TRBV6-5, with 7 nucleotides matching TRBD1. Germline CDR1 is MNHEY and CDR2 is SVGAGI. Losses at the gene ends were 0 bases for V and 3 bases for J; bases not matched to a gene: 4. This CDR3 has 15 amino acids. The CDR3 protein is CASSYSTQGDTEAFF. The CDR3 DNA is TGTGCCAGCAGTTACTCGACTCAGGGGGACACTGAAGCTTTCTTT.

V gene TRBV4-2 combines with J gene TRBJ2-1; TRBD2 agrees at 12 bases. The CDR3 is 16 residues long. Germline V gene lookup returns CDR1 LGHNA and CDR2 YNFKEQ. V was pared by 2 bases and J by 8 bases, with 7 bases of the junction left unmatched. CDR3 sequence reads: CASSQRLAGEGDEQFF. The CDR3 DNA follows: TGTGCCAGCAGCCAAAGACTAGCGGGAGAGGGCGATGAGCAGTTCTTC.

The rearrangement joins TRBV9 to TRBJ2-1; D perhaps matches TRBD2 (6 bases). With 0 bases removed from V and 4 bases from J, the gap between germline ends came to 11 bases. This CDR3 spans 15 amino acids. In germline, CDR1 is SGDLS, CDR2 YYNGEE. The CDR3 is CASSVAGTGYNEQFF. CDR3 in DNA: TGTGCCAGCAGCGTAGCCGGGACTGGGTACAATGAGCAGTTCTTC.

The gene calls are TRBV3-1 (or the pseudogene TRBV3-2) and TRBJ2-7; possible D gene TRBD1, 5 bases. The germline gives CDR1 LGHDT, CDR2 YNNKEL (reference sequence). The CDR3 sequence is 11 residues long. V lost 0 bases and J lost 11, with 8 bases in between. CDR3 loop: CASSQEGPEYF. The CDR3 region has the DNA TGTGCCAGCAGCCAAGAGGGGCCTGAGTACTTC.

The chain links TRBV28 to TRBJ2-2; 7 nucleotides align to TRBD2. Per the germline V gene, CDR1 is MDHEN and CDR2 is SYDVKM. The CDR3 consists of 17 residues. V was pared by 4 bases and J by 4 bases, with 12 bases of the junction left unmatched. Written as DNA, the CDR3 is TGTGCCAGCAGTTCCCTTGTGATAGCGGGCTCCACCGGGGAGCTGTTTTTT. Translating it yields CASSSLVIAGSTGELFF.

CDR3 coding DNA: TGTGCCAGCATCGGACAGGGGACAAACACCATATATTTT. Translated: CASIGQGTNTIYF. This rearrangement joins TRBV28 to TRBJ1-3, with TRBD1 matching 9 bases. Trimming took 7 bases from V and 6 from J; bases not matched to a gene: 4. Germline CDR1 reads MDHEN; CDR2 reads SYDVKM. The CDR3 length is 13 residues.

The chain couples TRBV11-3 to TRBJ2-1; no clear D. The CDR3 loop spans 14 amino acids. Germline loops: CDR1 SGHNT, CDR2 YENEEA. V lost 5 bases and J 1 base, leaving 9 bases between the germline ends. The CDR3 sequence: CASSQFGSYNEQFF. In nucleotides, the CDR3 is TGTGCCAGCAGCCAGTTCGGGTCCTACAATGAGCAGTTCTTC.